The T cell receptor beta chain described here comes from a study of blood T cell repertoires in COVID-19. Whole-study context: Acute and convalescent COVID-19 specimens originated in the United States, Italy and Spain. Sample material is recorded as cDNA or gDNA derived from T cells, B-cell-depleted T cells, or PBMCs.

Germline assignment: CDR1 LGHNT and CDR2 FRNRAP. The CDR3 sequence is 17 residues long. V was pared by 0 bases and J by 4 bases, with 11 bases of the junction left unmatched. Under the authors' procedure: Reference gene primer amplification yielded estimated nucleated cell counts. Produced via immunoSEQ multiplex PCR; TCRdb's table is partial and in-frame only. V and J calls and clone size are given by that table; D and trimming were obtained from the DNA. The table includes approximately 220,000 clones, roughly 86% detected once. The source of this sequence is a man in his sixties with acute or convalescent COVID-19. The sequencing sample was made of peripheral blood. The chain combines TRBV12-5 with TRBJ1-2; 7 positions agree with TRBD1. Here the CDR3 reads CASGLVRQTGRGYGYTF. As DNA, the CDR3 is TGTGCTAGTGGTTTGGTACGGCAGACAGGGAGAGGCTATGGCTACACCTTC. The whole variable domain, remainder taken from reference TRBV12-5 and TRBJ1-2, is DARVTQTPRHKVTEMGQEVTMRCQPILGHNTVFWYRQTMMQGLELLAYFRNRAPLDDSGMPKDRFSAEMPDATLATLKIQPSEPRDSAVYFCASGLVRQTGRGYGYTFGSGTRLTVV.